Sequencing of this T cell receptor beta chain was carried out in a study of T-cell memory formation after mild COVID-19. Study-wide findings and caveats: The study found balanced CD4/CD8 in clones contracting day 15 to 85 and a CD4+ lean in later expanders.

Trimming removed 6 bases at V and 6 bases at J, with 20 bases between. The CDR3 runs 15 residues. Germline CDR1 reads MNHEY; CDR2 reads SVGAGI. TCRdb re-called the 5' RACE reads with MiXCR, one entry per CDR3 protein. The table has approximately 260,000 distinct CDR3 sequences, around 17% seen once. Concerning this clonotype itself: No antigen is known for it.

The chain has TRBV6-5 and TRBJ1-1; D possibly corresponds to TRBD1 (5 bases). The sample taken for sequencing was PBMCs or a T cell subset sorted from them (not recorded which). The TCR originated in a man younger than 35 who had mild COVID-19 (a few samples of this study predate the infection). Cell type and time point are not known. CDR3 sequence reads: CASRVSTGVSPEAFF. CDR3 DNA: TGTGCCAGCAGGGTCTCAACAGGTGTGAGTCCTGAAGCTTTCTTT.